A single sample is the source of the 22 T cell receptor beta chains below, sequenced in a study of blood T cell repertoires in COVID-19. Only in-frame clones appear in the TCRdb table, and some are missing; sequencing was by immunoSEQ multiplex PCR. Altogether under 200,000 clones are present, over 75% being singletons, with the ten largest covering roughly 11%. Source material: PBMCs or T cells enriched from blood (not recorded which). All receptors come from a man aged 45-65 years who had recovered from COVID-19.

The chain couples TRBV24-1 to TRBJ1-2; 7 positions match TRBD1. Unmatched junction bases numbered 17, after V lost 3 bases and J lost 5 bases. The CDR3 runs 18 residues. Germline V gene sequence: CDR1 KGHDR, CDR2 SFDVKD. The CDR3 bases are TGTGCCACCAGTGATCCGGGACAGACAAATCGGGGAATATATGGCTACACCTTC. Its protein is CATSDPGQTNRGIYGYTF.

The gene calls are TRBV9 and TRBJ2-7; 10 nucleotides match TRBD1. Germline values: CDR1 SGDLS, CDR2 YYNGEE. The CDR3 spans 16 residues. V was pared by 4 bases and J by 4 bases, with 11 bases of the junction left unmatched. The CDR3 protein is CASSLTGTGEMYEQYF. The DNA for the CDR3 is TGTGCCAGCAGCCTCACCGGGACAGGGGAGATGTACGAGCAGTACTTC.

This clone was seen a single time. The chain links TRBV29-1 to TRBJ2-1; 9 bases agree with TRBD1. The CDR3 has 13 residues. The J segment lost 7 bases and the V segment lost 8 bases, leaving 9 bases of the junction unmatched. The germline V gene has CDR1 SQVTM and CDR2 ANQGSEA. CDR3 region: CSSADRGGNEQFF. The CDR3 DNA is TGCAGCTCGGCGGACAGGGGTGGGAATGAGCAGTTCTTC.

V gene TRBV19 combines with J gene TRBJ1-5; 10 positions match TRBD1. Germline V gives CDR1 LNHDA, CDR2 SQIVND (reference sequence). The length of the CDR3 is 17 residues. V lost 4 bases and J lost 6; bases outside the gene matches: 12. The CDR3 spells CASSRDRGDSLAQPQHF. The CDR3 nucleotides are TGTGCCAGTAGTAGGGACAGGGGCGATTCTTTGGCTCAGCCCCAGCATTTT.

This clone was detected only once. The chain joins TRBV7-9 to TRBJ1-6, with D tentatively TRBD1 (5 bases). CDR3 length equals 14 residues. Germline-derived CDR1 and CDR2 are SEHNR and FQNEAQ (reference sequence). The germline V and J ends were trimmed by 1 base and 11 bases, with 12 bases remaining between them. In DNA form, the CDR3 reads TGTGCCAGCAGCTTAGGGGGCCCCAGGACACCCCTCCACTTT. It translates to CASSLGGPRTPLHF. The full variable domain, its missing parts supplied by reference TRBV7-9 and TRBJ1-6, is DTGVSQNPRHKITKRGQNVTFRCDPISEHNRLYWYRQTLGQGPEFLTYFQNEAQLEKSRLLSDRFSAERPKGSFSTLEIQRTEQGDSAMYLCASSLGGPRTPLHFGNGTRLTVT.

The J gene is TRBJ2-3, the V gene TRBV9, with TRBD2 as a possible D gene (5 bases). The CDR3 is 21 amino acids. Germline CDR1 and CDR2: SGDLS and YYNGEE. V was pared by 4 bases and J by 4 bases, with 34 bases between. The CDR3 here is CASSLIPPLVGMATGADTQYF. The CDR3 DNA follows: TGTGCCAGCAGCCTCATTCCACCTTTGGTGGGGATGGCCACCGGGGCAGATACGCAGTATTTT. The whole variable domain, filled in from reference TRBV9 and TRBJ2-3, reads DSGVTQTPKHLITATGQRVTLRCSPRSGDLSVYWYQQSLDQGLQFLIQYYNGEERAKGNILERFSAQQFPDLHSELNLSSLELGDSALYFCASSLIPPLVGMATGADTQYFGPGTRLTVL.

This chain connects TRBV24-1 to TRBJ2-3, with D tentatively TRBD1 (6 bases). V lost 9 bases, J lost 4 bases, and 16 bases lay in between. Germline V gene lookup returns CDR1 KGHDR and CDR2 SFDVKD. The CDR3 is 14 amino acids. In DNA form, the CDR3 reads TGTGCCACCGAGGGGACAACGTCGGCAGATACGCAGTATTTT. As protein: CATEGTTSADTQYF.

This chain links TRBV29-1 with TRBJ2-7, with D perhaps TRBD1 (5 bases). There are 13 residues in the CDR3. V was trimmed by 4 bases and J by 0 bases, leaving 10 bases between them. Germline V lookup: CDR1 SQVTM, CDR2 ANQGSEA. The CDR3 is CSVVTGSSYEQYF. Written as DNA, the CDR3 is TGCAGCGTTGTAACAGGTAGCTCCTACGAGCAGTACTTC.

The rearrangement links TRBV5-5 to TRBJ2-1; D is possibly TRBD2 (5 bases). The V gene's germline CDR1 is SGHKS and CDR2 YYEKEE (reference sequence). The CDR3 has 14 residues. Trimming cost V 2 bases and J 4 bases, with 10 bases left between them. CDR3 nucleotides: TGTGCCAGCAGCTTACGGGAAGCTTACAATGAGCAGTTCTTC. The encoded protein is CASSLREAYNEQFF.

CDR3 sequence (DNA): TGTGCCAGCAGCCAATGGAATAGGGGGGAGACCCAGTACTTC. This translates into CASSQWNRGETQYF. The chain couples TRBV3-1 (or the pseudogene TRBV3-2) to TRBJ2-5; weak D call: TRBD1 (6 bases). Trimming cost V 2 bases and J 5 bases, with 12 bases left between them. Germline lookup yields CDR1 LGHDT and CDR2 YNNKEL (reference sequence). The CDR3 has 14 amino acids.

V and J are TRBV12-3 or TRBV12-4 and TRBJ2-5; D remains unclear. The CDR3 totals 13 residues. V lost 3 bases to trimming and J lost 2 bases, with 7 bases between them. CDR3 sequence reads: CASSFGRQETQYF. As DNA, the CDR3 is TGTGCCAGCAGTTTTGGCAGACAAGAGACCCAGTACTTC.

The rearrangement uses TRBV5-1 and TRBJ1-5; D is ambiguous. The CDR3 runs to 14 residues. Trimming shortened V by 4 bases and J by 5 bases, and 13 bases separated the two germline ends. Per germline, CDR1 SGHRS and CDR2 YFSETQ. In nucleotides, the CDR3 is TGCGCCAGCAGCACGGAGGCGGGAGATCAGCCCCAGCATTTT. It is translated as CASSTEAGDQPQHF.

This clone has a single count. The chain has TRBV5-1 and TRBJ2-7, with TRBD2 identical over 14 bases. Germline loops: CDR1 SGHRS, CDR2 YFSETQ. V was clipped by 7 bases and J by 1 base; unmatched bases: 7. CDR3 length: 16 amino acids. CDR3 bases: TGCGCCAGCCGGGGACTAGCGGGAGAGGTGTCCTACGAGCAGTACTTC. Its translation: CASRGLAGEVSYEQYF.

The V call is TRBV4-1, the J call TRBJ1-5; 10 bases are shared with TRBD1. The CDR3 runs 16 residues. Germline CDR1 reads MGHRA; CDR2 reads YSYEKL. The V gene end was trimmed by 3 bases and the J gene end by 4 bases; junction bases not matched to a gene: 6. The CDR3 here is CASSHRDRGPNQPQHF. The CDR3 DNA reads as TGCGCCAGCAGCCACCGGGACAGGGGCCCTAATCAGCCCCAGCATTTT.

A remark on this clone: One end of the junction is discordant with germline, which a read error may explain. This sequence joins TRBV9 and TRBJ1-3; TRBD1 is a possible D gene (5 bases). Germline assignment: CDR1 SGDLS and CDR2 YYNGEE. This CDR3 contains 13 residues. The chain's CDR3 is CASSAPSRGVQDF. In nucleotides, the CDR3 is TGTGCCAGCAGCGCCCCATCGCGGGGGGTACAAGATTTT.

The chain is built from TRBV3-1 (or the pseudogene TRBV3-2) and TRBJ2-3; 8 positions agree with TRBD2. The V gene's germline CDR1 is LGHDT and CDR2 YNNKEL (reference sequence). The CDR3 runs to 15 residues. J was trimmed by 7 bases and V by 0 bases; bases with no gene match: 6. The CDR3 region is CASSQDPGGPHTQYF. The CDR3 coding sequence is TGTGCCAGCAGCCAAGACCCGGGGGGGCCGCATACGCAGTATTTT.

The chain carries TRBV15 and TRBJ2-7, with D possibly matching TRBD1 (5 bases). CDR1 LNHNV and CDR2 YYDKDF come from the germline V gene (reference sequence). The CDR3 length is 14 residues. V shed 1 base and J shed 3 bases, with 10 bases lying between them. The CDR3 nucleotides read TGTGCCACCAGCAGAGTGGGGCTTAACTACGAGCAGTACTTC. Translation gives CATSRVGLNYEQYF.

The chain combines TRBV5-1 with TRBJ2-1, with no clear D. The germline V gene has CDR1 SGHRS and CDR2 YFSETQ. V was trimmed by 0 bases and J by 5 bases, leaving 9 bases between them. CDR3 size: 14 residues. The CDR3 nucleotides read TGCGCCAGCAGCTTGGTTAGCAGAAACAATGAGCAGTTCTTC. The encoded protein is CASSLVSRNNEQFF. Complete variable domain (other parts from reference TRBV5-1 and TRBJ2-1): KAGVTQTPRYLIKTRGQQVTLSCSPISGHRSVSWYQQTPGQGLQFLFEYFSETQRNKGNFPGRFSGRQFSNSRSEMNVSTLELGDSALYLCASSLVSRNNEQFFGPGTRLTVL.

The chain joins TRBV7-9 to TRBJ2-7, with 11 bases lining up with TRBD2. The trim removed 5 bases at V and 3 bases at J, leaving 3 bases unmatched. This CDR3 comprises 14 residues. Germline V CDR1 and CDR2: SEHNR, FQNEAQ (reference sequence). CDR3 loop: CASSTLAGVYEQYF. In DNA, the CDR3 is TGTGCCAGCAGCACACTAGCGGGGGTCTACGAGCAGTACTTC.

This clone was picked up a small number of times. V and J are TRBV10-3 and TRBJ2-2; D may be TRBD2 (7 bases). Germline lookup yields CDR1 ENHRY and CDR2 SYGVKD. Trimming left V 10 bases short and J 4 bases short, with 16 bases between. CDR3 length equals 14 residues. The CDR3 region is CATQAGASTGELFF. CDR3 in DNA: TGTGCCACCCAGGCGGGGGCCAGCACCGGGGAGCTGTTTTTT.

This clone has a handful of counts. This rearrangement joins TRBV7-8 to TRBJ2-1; D gene unclear. Looked up from germline, CDR1 is SGHVS and CDR2 is FQNEAQ. The CDR3 runs 13 residues. V was pared by 3 bases and J by 3 bases, with 6 bases between. The CDR3 protein is CASSFPGYNEQFF. The CDR3 coding sequence is TGTGCCAGCAGCTTCCCGGGCTACAATGAGCAGTTCTTC.

CDR3 DNA sequence: TGTGCCAGCAGTGATCTAGCGGGGAACAGAGATACGCAGTATTTT. This codes for CASSDLAGNRDTQYF. V and J are TRBV25-1 and TRBJ2-3; 9 nucleotides line up with TRBD2. Trimming cost V 3 bases and J 5 bases; bases outside gene matches: 6. Per the germline V gene, CDR1 is MGHDK and CDR2 is SYGVNS. CDR3 length equals 15 residues.